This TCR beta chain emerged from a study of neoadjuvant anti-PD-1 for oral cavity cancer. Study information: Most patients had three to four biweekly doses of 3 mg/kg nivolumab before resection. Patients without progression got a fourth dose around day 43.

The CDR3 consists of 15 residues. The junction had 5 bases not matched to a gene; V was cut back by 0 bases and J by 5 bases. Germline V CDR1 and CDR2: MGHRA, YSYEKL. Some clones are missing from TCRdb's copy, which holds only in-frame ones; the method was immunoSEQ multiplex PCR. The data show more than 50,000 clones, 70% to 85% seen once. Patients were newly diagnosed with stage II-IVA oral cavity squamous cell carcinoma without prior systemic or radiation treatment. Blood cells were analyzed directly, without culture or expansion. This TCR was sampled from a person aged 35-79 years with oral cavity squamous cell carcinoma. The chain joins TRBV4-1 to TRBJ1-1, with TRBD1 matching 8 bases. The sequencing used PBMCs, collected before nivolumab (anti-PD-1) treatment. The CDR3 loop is CASSQDIRTGTEAFF. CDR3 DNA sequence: TGCGCCAGCAGCCAAGACATCCGGACAGGGACTGAAGCTTTCTTT.